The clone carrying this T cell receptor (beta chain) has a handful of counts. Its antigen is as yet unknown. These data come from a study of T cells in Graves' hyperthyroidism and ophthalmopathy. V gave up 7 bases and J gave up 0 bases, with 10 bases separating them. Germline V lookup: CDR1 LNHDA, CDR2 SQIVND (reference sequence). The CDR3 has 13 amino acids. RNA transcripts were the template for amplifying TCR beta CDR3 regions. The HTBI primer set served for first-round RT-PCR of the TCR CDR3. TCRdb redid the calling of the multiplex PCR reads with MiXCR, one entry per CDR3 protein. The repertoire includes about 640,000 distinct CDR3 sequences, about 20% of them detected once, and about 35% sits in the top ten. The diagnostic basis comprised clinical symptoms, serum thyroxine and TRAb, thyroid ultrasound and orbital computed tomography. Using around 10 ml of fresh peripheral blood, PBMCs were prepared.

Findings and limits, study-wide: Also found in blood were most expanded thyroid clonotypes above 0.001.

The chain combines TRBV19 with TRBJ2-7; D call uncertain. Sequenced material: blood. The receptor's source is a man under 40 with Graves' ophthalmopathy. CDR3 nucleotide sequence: TGTGCCAGTATCGACACCAACTCCTACGAGCAGTACTTC. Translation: CASIDTNSYEQYF.